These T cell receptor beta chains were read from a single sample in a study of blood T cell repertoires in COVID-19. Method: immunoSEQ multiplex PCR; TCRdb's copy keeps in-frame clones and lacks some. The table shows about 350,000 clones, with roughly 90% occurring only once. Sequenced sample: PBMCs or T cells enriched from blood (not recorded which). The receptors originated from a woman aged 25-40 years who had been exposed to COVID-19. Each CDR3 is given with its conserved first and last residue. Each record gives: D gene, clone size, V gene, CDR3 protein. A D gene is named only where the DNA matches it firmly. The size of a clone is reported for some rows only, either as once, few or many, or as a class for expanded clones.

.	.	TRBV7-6	CASSLLAGAPAGELFF
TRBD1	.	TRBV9	CASRKPGTGSGYGYTF
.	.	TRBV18	CASSPASLTDTQYF
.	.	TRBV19	CASSRRQGNSPLHF
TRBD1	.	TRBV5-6	CASSLGDRVLDEQYF
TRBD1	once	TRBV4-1	CASSQPTGAGNTIYF
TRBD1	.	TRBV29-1	CSVGTGVWGEAFF
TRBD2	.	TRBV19	CASPRREASTDTQYF
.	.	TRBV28	CASSFDSARLTNTGELFF
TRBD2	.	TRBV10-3	CAITPGLARGTDTQYF
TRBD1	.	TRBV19	CASRHRGPNTEAFF
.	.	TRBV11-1	CASSLEPHGADTQYF
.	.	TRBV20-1	CSASGGLDAYEQYF
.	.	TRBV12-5	CASGLFGRVIPEAFF
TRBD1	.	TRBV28	CASSSGTGQFYTF
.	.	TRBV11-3	CASSLDRVSPLHF
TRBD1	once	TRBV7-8	CASSAKLGQGGTEAFF
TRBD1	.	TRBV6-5	CASYRGRDYGYTF
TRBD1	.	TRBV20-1	CSASDRAEQYF
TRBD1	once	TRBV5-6	CASIRTGSYEQYF
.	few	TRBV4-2	CASSRASDTGELFF
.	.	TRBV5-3	CAAPGGEQYF
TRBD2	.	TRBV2	CASRLREGRTGELFF
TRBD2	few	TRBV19	CASSMGGGGRDEQFF
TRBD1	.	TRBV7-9	CASSFGDRSSTEAFF
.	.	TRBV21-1	CASSTDRVEYNEQFF
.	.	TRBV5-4	CASSLSQQREKLFF
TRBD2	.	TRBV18	CASSPLGGTQETQYF
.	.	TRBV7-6	CASSSPGGESTDTQYF
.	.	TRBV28	CASSLSSARTRINYGYTF
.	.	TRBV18	CASSPDSLREQYF
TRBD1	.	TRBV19	CASSLQGAEQYF
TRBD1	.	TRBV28	CASSHTFRQGTYEQYF
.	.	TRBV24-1	CATSDFQAPNYGYTF
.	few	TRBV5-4	CASSYRTASTDTQYF
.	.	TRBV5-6	CASSLEGEETQYF
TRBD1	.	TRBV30	CAWSTGGANIETQYF
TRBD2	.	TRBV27	CASSHWTSVEQFF
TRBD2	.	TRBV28	CASSPGDLAGVSNEQFF
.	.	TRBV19	CASRASQGNYGYTF
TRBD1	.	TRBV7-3	CASSSKRDRGDYEQYF
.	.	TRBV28	CASSLLQETQYF
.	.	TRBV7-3	CASSLWQGSYNEQFF
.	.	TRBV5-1	CASSPTGPNSPLHF
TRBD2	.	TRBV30	CAWGVTSGRFQETQYF
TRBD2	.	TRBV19	CASASGRGYEQYF
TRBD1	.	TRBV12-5	CASGKGQQGGNTIYF
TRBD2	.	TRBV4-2	CASTGASGSSTGELFF
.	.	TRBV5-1	CASSTVLGGTGELFF
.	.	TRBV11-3	CASSLGPVRDEQYF
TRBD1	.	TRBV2	CASSEPGTGANDGYTF